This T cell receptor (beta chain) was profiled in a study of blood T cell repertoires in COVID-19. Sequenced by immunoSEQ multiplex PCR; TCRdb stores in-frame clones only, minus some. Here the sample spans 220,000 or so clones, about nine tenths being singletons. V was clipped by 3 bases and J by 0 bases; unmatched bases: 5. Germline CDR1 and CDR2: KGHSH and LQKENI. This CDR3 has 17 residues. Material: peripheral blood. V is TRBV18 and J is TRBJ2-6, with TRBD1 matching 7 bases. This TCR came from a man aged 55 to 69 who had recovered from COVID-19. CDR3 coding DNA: TGTGCCAGCTCACCGGTGGGACAGCCCTCTGGGGCCAACGTCCTGACTTTC. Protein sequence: CASSPVGQPSGANVLTF.